These 11 T cell receptor beta chains were sequenced from one sample in a study of T cell changes during pregnancy in multiple sclerosis. Here immunoSEQ multiplex PCR was the method, and the copy in TCRdb shows in-frame clones only, minus some. The sample includes 110,000 or so clones, about 94% seen only once; the top ten take roughly 5.7%. Source: peripheral blood, taken before pregnancy. All receptors derive from a female donor with multiple sclerosis, enrolled in a pregnancy study.

The V call is TRBV7-3, the J call TRBJ2-2; 11 positions agree with TRBD2. Trimming took 5 bases from V and 6 from J; bases not matched to a gene: 20. The CDR3 has 20 amino acids. From germline, CDR1 is SGHTA and CDR2 FQGTGA. CDR3 sequence: CASSLVRGTSGVGDPGELFF. CDR3 DNA: TGTGCCAGCAGCCTGGTCAGGGGGACTAGCGGCGTGGGGGACCCCGGGGAGCTGTTTTTT.

The V call is TRBV7-9, the J call TRBJ1-6, with 8 nucleotides matching TRBD1. CDR1 is SEHNR, CDR2 FQNEAQ, per germline (reference sequence). The V gene end was trimmed by 5 bases and the J gene end by 10 bases; junction bases not matched to a gene: 7. The CDR3 totals 14 residues. CDR3 amino acids: CASSPPGQASPLHF. For the CDR3, the DNA is TGTGCCAGCAGCCCCCCGGGACAGGCGTCACCCCTCCACTTT.

The chain links TRBV7-9 to TRBJ1-1; no firm D call. The CDR3 loop spans 13 amino acids. Trimming left V 3 bases short and J 3 bases short, with 8 bases between. CDR1 and CDR2 from the germline V gene are SEHNR and FQNEAQ (reference sequence). Written as DNA, the CDR3 is TGTGCCAGCAGCTTTTTCGGGGACACTGAAGCTTTCTTT. Encoded protein: CASSFFGDTEAFF.

This chain connects TRBV7-9 to TRBJ1-6; D is uncertain. CDR3 length: 13 amino acids. The V gene lost 1 base and the J gene lost 8 bases, with 6 bases spanning the gap. Germline loops: CDR1 SEHNR, CDR2 FQNEAQ (reference sequence). CDR3 DNA sequence: TGTGCCAGCAGCTTAGAGGGAGATTCACCCCTCCACTTT. This gives the protein CASSLEGDSPLHF.

This rearrangement joins TRBV7-9 to TRBJ2-7; a weak D match, TRBD1 (6 bases). This CDR3 has 13 residues. Trimming left V 5 bases short and J 4 bases short, with 12 bases between. Germline-derived CDR1 and CDR2 are SEHNR and FQNEAQ (reference sequence). CDR3 DNA: TGTGCCAGCAGCCGGGACAACCGTTACGAGCAGTACTTC. Translating it yields CASSRDNRYEQYF.

This sequence joins TRBV2 and TRBJ1-4; tentative D call: TRBD1 (6 bases). The CDR3 loop spans 15 amino acids. Germline V gene sequence: CDR1 SNHLY, CDR2 FYNNEI. Trimming stripped 6 bases from V and 8 bases from J, with 19 bases between. The CDR3 DNA follows: TGTGCCAGCAGAATAAGGTCAGGGGTGGAAGAAAAACTGTTTTTT. It specifies CASRIRSGVEEKLFF.

The gene calls are TRBV5-1 and TRBJ2-1; TRBD2 matches at 7 bases. V trimming: 0 bases; J trimming: 3 bases; junction bases outside the gene matches: 6. The CDR3 spans 16 residues. Germline V gene data show CDR1 as SGHRS and CDR2 as YFSETQ. The CDR3 DNA follows: TGCGCCAGCAGCTTGGTCGCGACTAGCAACTACAATGAGCAGTTCTTC. Its translation: CASSLVATSNYNEQFF.

This clone was counted once. This chain uses TRBV5-1 with TRBJ2-2; D remains unclear. V was shortened by 2 bases and J by 0 bases, with 8 bases between the two germline ends. CDR1 is SGHRS and CDR2 is YFSETQ in the germline V gene. This CDR3 is 15 amino acids long. CDR3 sequence reads: CASSLNIPNTGELFF. The DNA for the CDR3 is TGCGCCAGCAGCTTAAACATACCGAACACCGGGGAGCTGTTTTTT.

The chain carries TRBV28 and TRBJ2-2; 12 bases match TRBD2. CDR1 is MDHEN and CDR2 is SYDVKM in the germline V gene. The length of the CDR3 is 17 residues. Germline trimming cut 6 bases from V and 5 bases from J; bases unmatched to any gene: 10. CDR3 coding DNA: TGTGCCAGCAGCCTGGTGGGAGGGACTAGCGGGACCGGGGAGCTGTTTTTT. It specifies CASSLVGGTSGTGELFF. The full variable domain, rest sourced from reference TRBV28 and TRBJ2-2, is DVKVTQSSRYLVKRTGEKVFLECVQDMDHENMFWYRQDPGLGLRLIYFSYDVKMKEKGDIPEGYSVSREKKERFSLILESASTNQTSMYLCASSLVGGTSGTGELFFGEGSRLTVL.

CDR3 protein: CASSYNIKNIQYF. The CDR3, as DNA: TGTGCCAGCAGTTACAATATAAAAAACATTCAGTACTTC. J is TRBJ2-4 and V is TRBV6-5; D is unresolved. Germline lookup yields CDR1 MNHEY and CDR2 SVGAGI. V lost 2 bases to trimming and J lost 4 bases, with 6 bases between them. This CDR3 comprises 13 residues.

This chain links TRBV2 with TRBJ1-3; D is undetermined. CDR1 SNHLY and CDR2 FYNNEI come from the germline V gene. V was trimmed by 0 bases and J by 3 bases, leaving 9 bases between them. This CDR3 comprises 15 residues. DNA for the CDR3: TGTGCCAGCAGTGAAGCGTGGAGGGTTGGAAACACCATATATTTT. This translates into CASSEAWRVGNTIYF.